Described below is a single T cell receptor (beta chain) sequence and its context. TCRdb keeps only in-frame clones here, not all; method: immunoSEQ multiplex PCR. The top ten hold 0.35% to 0.5% of the sample, which has millions of clones, over 85% seen once. CDR1 is SSHAT and CDR2 is FNYEAQ in the germline V gene (reference sequence). CDR3 length: 14 amino acids. V gave up 5 bases and J gave up 7 bases; unmatched junction bases: 5. The sample belongs to a study of shared clonotypes between healthy human individuals. This TCR derives from a man aged 18-30 years in good health. Some clones in this sample may be carry-over from other donors' samples. Sequencing used naive CD4+ T cells from PBMCs. Subset meaning: CD45RA+ positively selected. This chain links TRBV7-7 with TRBJ2-1, with 10 bases that match TRBD2. The CDR3 is CASSPLAGVNEQFF. In DNA, the CDR3 is TGTGCCAGCAGCCCGCTAGCGGGAGTAAATGAGCAGTTCTTC.